One sample yielded the 32 T cell receptor beta chains listed below, sequenced in a study of blood T cell repertoires in COVID-19. Clones were sequenced by immunoSEQ multiplex PCR, and TCRdb holds only the in-frame ones, with some missing. The profile covers about 170,000 clones, with about 85% appearing a single time and 7% taken by the ten largest. Material: peripheral blood. Source of these receptors: a woman over 75 in a cohort sampled during active or convalescent COVID-19.

V is TRBV18 and J is TRBJ1-1; possible D gene TRBD1, 6 bases. The CDR3 extends over 15 amino acids. V lost 3 bases and J 0 bases, leaving 11 bases between the germline ends. Germline lookup yields CDR1 KGHSH and CDR2 LQKENI. CDR3 in amino acids: CASSPRTALNTEAFF. The CDR3 DNA sequence: TGTGCCAGCTCACCTAGGACAGCCCTGAACACTGAAGCTTTCTTT.

The chain employs TRBV5-5 and TRBJ2-1, with 7 bases identical to TRBD1. Germline V gene data show CDR1 as SGHKS and CDR2 as YYEKEE (reference sequence). The trim removed 2 bases at V and 7 bases at J, leaving 9 bases unmatched. The CDR3 spans 15 residues. The CDR3 DNA is TGTGCCAGCAGCTTCGAGGGGGCCAATTGGAATGAGCAGTTCTTC. Translated, it gives CASSFEGANWNEQFF.

The table lists this clone with a count of one. The chain carries TRBV2 and TRBJ2-1, with 8 bases that match TRBD1. The CDR3 loop spans 14 amino acids. Germline trimming cut 8 bases from V and 7 bases from J; bases unmatched to any gene: 10. Germline values: CDR1 SNHLY, CDR2 FYNNEI. The CDR3 loop reads CASPGETGENEQFF. For the CDR3, the DNA is TGTGCCAGCCCCGGGGAGACAGGGGAGAATGAGCAGTTCTTC.

The chain employs TRBV4-3 and TRBJ1-2; D is ambiguous. Germline V gene lookup returns CDR1 LGHNA and CDR2 YSLEER. The CDR3 is 14 residues long. Deletions cut 1 base from V and 7 bases from J, with 13 bases between. CDR3 protein: CASSQVPKTGGYTF. The CDR3 DNA is TGCGCCAGCAGCCAAGTCCCCAAGACGGGTGGCTACACCTTC.

The chain has TRBV24-1 and TRBJ2-1; D is ambiguous. The CDR3 is made up of 14 amino acids. V lost 4 bases and J lost 2, with 8 bases in between. CDR1 is KGHDR and CDR2 is SFDVKD in the germline V gene. The CDR3 DNA reads as TGTGCCACCAGTGACAGAAGCGCCTACAATGAGCAGTTCTTC. Translation gives CATSDRSAYNEQFF.

The chain is built from TRBV29-1 and TRBJ1-4; 8 bases match TRBD1. The trim removed 6 bases at V and 4 bases at J, leaving 4 bases unmatched. Germline CDR1 is SQVTM and CDR2 is ANQGSEA. This CDR3 comprises 13 residues. The CDR3 nucleotides are TGCAGCGTCCGAGGACAGGGTAATGAAAAACTGTTTTTT. Amino acids: CSVRGQGNEKLFF. Supplemented by reference TRBV29-1 and TRBJ1-4, the full variable domain reads SAVISQKPSRDICQRGTSLTIQCQVDSQVTMMFWYRQQPGQSLTLIATANQGSEATYESGFVIDKFPISRPNLTFSTLTVSNMSPEDSSIYLCSVRGQGNEKLFFGSGTQLSVL.

The rearrangement joins TRBV7-2 to TRBJ1-2; TRBD1 is a possible D gene (5 bases). V lost 5 bases and J 8 bases, leaving 18 bases between the germline ends. CDR1 and CDR2 (germline): SGHTA, FQGNSA. This CDR3 has 14 residues. In DNA, the CDR3 is TGTGCCAGCAGCCCCAGTGCAGGGATGAAGGGCTACACCTTC. It encodes CASSPSAGMKGYTF.

The CDR3 spells CAWSFRDRGPPTF. The CDR3 region has the DNA TGTGCCTGGAGCTTCCGGGACAGGGGGCCCCCCACCTTC. The V and J genes are TRBV30 and TRBJ1-2; 12 positions match TRBD1. From germline, CDR1 is GTSNPN and CDR2 SVGIG (reference sequence). The CDR3 loop spans 13 amino acids. With V trimmed by 3 bases and J by 13 bases, 9 bases remained unmatched.

The rearrangement uses TRBV28 and TRBJ1-1, with TRBD1 identical over 8 bases. Germline values: CDR1 MDHEN, CDR2 SYDVKM. V shed 6 bases and J 1 base; nucleotides not matched to a gene: 7. The CDR3 runs 15 residues. This CDR3 reads CASSVRGQANTEAFF. In DNA, the CDR3 is TGTGCCAGCAGCGTAAGGGGACAGGCGAACACTGAAGCTTTCTTT.

V usage is TRBV2 and J usage is TRBJ2-5; D is possibly TRBD2 (6 bases). The CDR3 is made up of 14 amino acids. The germline V gene encodes CDR1 SNHLY and CDR2 FYNNEI. Trimming stripped 7 bases from V and 1 base from J, with 13 bases between. CDR3 protein: CASTPGGIQETQYF. CDR3 nucleotide sequence: TGTGCCAGCACACCTGGGGGGATCCAAGAGACCCAGTACTTC.

The CDR3 sequence: CASSDITGEIGGYTF. CDR3 bases: TGCGCCAGCAGCGACATAACAGGGGAGATTGGGGGCTACACCTTC. The V call is TRBV5-1, the J call TRBJ1-2, with 7 nucleotides matching TRBD1. Germline CDR1 is SGHRS and CDR2 is YFSETQ. The CDR3 is 15 residues long. Trimming removed 4 bases from V and 8 bases from J; junction bases left unmatched: 14. Filled out from reference TRBV5-1 and TRBJ1-2, the complete variable domain reads KAGVTQTPRYLIKTRGQQVTLSCSPISGHRSVSWYQQTPGQGLQFLFEYFSETQRNKGNFPGRFSGRQFSNSRSEMNVSTLELGDSALYLCASSDITGEIGGYTFGSGTRLTVV.

The rearrangement uses TRBV28 and TRBJ2-3; D possibly corresponds to TRBD2 (6 bases). This CDR3 region has 20 residues. Germline V CDR1 and CDR2: MDHEN, SYDVKM. V was pared by 5 bases and J by 0 bases, with 27 bases between. CDR3 protein: CASSPRLVRRIGPSTDTQYF. CDR3 bases: TGTGCCAGCAGTCCCCGACTAGTTAGGAGGATCGGTCCTAGCACAGATACGCAGTATTTT. The whole variable domain, remainder taken from reference TRBV28 and TRBJ2-3, is DVKVTQSSRYLVKRTGEKVFLECVQDMDHENMFWYRQDPGLGLRLIYFSYDVKMKEKGDIPEGYSVSREKKERFSLILESASTNQTSMYLCASSPRLVRRIGPSTDTQYFGPGTRLTVL.

The chain recombines TRBV7-8 with TRBJ2-7; D might be TRBD1 (5 bases). This CDR3 has 13 amino acids. Trimming took off 2 bases at V and 5 bases at J, with 10 bases between the two ends. Per germline, CDR1 SGHVS and CDR2 FQNEAQ. CDR3 loop: CASSLSGNDEQYV. The CDR3 DNA is TGTGCCAGCAGCTTATCAGGGAACGACGAGCAGTACGTC.

The chain is built from TRBV29-1 and TRBJ1-6; D gene uncertain. The CDR3 extends over 15 amino acids. V lost 5 bases and J lost 3, with 14 bases in between. Germline lookup yields CDR1 SQVTM and CDR2 ANQGSEA. The CDR3 spells CSVTSGGVYNSPLHF. DNA of the CDR3: TGCAGCGTTACCTCCGGTGGAGTCTATAATTCACCCCTCCACTTT.

The V and J genes are TRBV6-5 and TRBJ1-5, with a possible D match to TRBD1 (6 bases). V was pared by 5 bases and J by 4 bases, with 12 bases between. Per germline, CDR1 MNHEY and CDR2 SVGAGI. The CDR3 consists of 14 residues. CDR3 loop: CASSSRGRNQPQHF. DNA for the CDR3: TGTGCCAGCAGTAGCAGGGGAAGGAATCAGCCCCAGCATTTT.

This chain uses TRBV6-5 with TRBJ2-5; D uncertain. Germline assignment: CDR1 MNHEY and CDR2 SVGAGI. Trimming pared 6 bases from V and 3 bases from J, leaving 14 bases between. The CDR3 is 14 amino acids. This CDR3 is CASRRRSRKETQYF. CDR3 sequence (DNA): TGTGCCAGCAGACGTCGGAGCCGCAAAGAGACCCAGTACTTC.

The CDR3 region has the DNA TGTGCCAGTAGTATGAGGGCCTCTCGGGGAAATGGCTACACCTTC. This gives the protein CASSMRASRGNGYTF. The chain carries TRBV19 and TRBJ1-2; no definite D call. The CDR3 extends over 15 amino acids. The germline CDR1 and CDR2 sequences are LNHDA and SQIVND (reference sequence). V was shortened by 3 bases and J by 6 bases, with 17 bases between the two germline ends.

The V gene is TRBV7-2, the J gene TRBJ2-5, with 7 nucleotides matching TRBD2. With 1 base clipped from V and 4 bases from J, the junction kept 3 bases outside the gene matches. The CDR3 consists of 14 residues. The germline V gene has CDR1 SGHTA and CDR2 FQGNSA. The CDR3 sequence: CASSLGSGPETQYF. CDR3 DNA: TGTGCCAGCAGCTTAGGTAGCGGGCCAGAGACCCAGTACTTC.

The chain joins TRBV5-4 to TRBJ2-1; 10 bases match TRBD2. This CDR3 has 12 residues. J was trimmed by 12 bases and V by 3 bases; bases with no gene match: 3. Germline CDR1 is SGHNT and CDR2 is YYREEE (reference sequence). The CDR3 region is CASSSERGGQFF. DNA for the CDR3: TGTGCCAGCAGCTCCGAGCGGGGGGGGCAGTTCTTC.

The chain recombines TRBV28 with TRBJ1-5; no clear D gene. CDR1 and CDR2 from the germline V gene are MDHEN and SYDVKM. V was pared by 5 bases and J by 6 bases, with 8 bases between. The CDR3 is made up of 12 amino acids. This chain's CDR3 is CASSTLGQPQHF. The CDR3 coding sequence is TGTGCCAGCAGTACCCTCGGTCAGCCCCAGCATTTT.

The chain recombines TRBV19 with TRBJ1-3, with TRBD1 matching 10 bases. Per the germline V gene, CDR1 is LNHDA and CDR2 is SQIVND (reference sequence). V was clipped by 5 bases and J by 0 bases; unmatched bases: 4. CDR3 length: 16 residues. CDR3 sequence reads: CASSLTGGYSGNTIYF. The CDR3 DNA is TGTGCCAGTAGTTTGACAGGGGGCTACTCTGGAAACACCATATATTTT.

This clone was seen just once. The chain combines TRBV7-7 with TRBJ2-5, with TRBD1 matching over 8 bases. The CDR3 extends over 15 amino acids. CDR1 and CDR2 from the germline V gene are SSHAT and FNYEAQ (reference sequence). The J segment lost 4 bases and the V segment lost 4 bases, leaving 8 bases of the junction unmatched. The CDR3 DNA reads as TGTGCCAGCAGCTCCGGGACAGGACAGGGAGAGACCCAGTACTTC. Residues: CASSSGTGQGETQYF.

The chain couples TRBV24-1 to TRBJ1-2, with 11 bases identical to TRBD1. V lost 4 bases and J lost 6; bases outside the gene matches: 3. CDR1 is KGHDR, CDR2 SFDVKD, per germline. The CDR3 has 14 residues. The CDR3: CATSDSDRGHGYTF. The CDR3 nucleotides are TGTGCCACCAGTGACTCGGACAGGGGGCATGGCTACACCTTC.

The chain joins TRBV19 to TRBJ1-5; D is ambiguous. Deletions cut 8 bases from V and 4 bases from J, with 12 bases between. The CDR3 is made up of 13 amino acids. Germline loops: CDR1 LNHDA, CDR2 SQIVND (reference sequence). CDR3 sequence reads: CASSQNLNQPQHF. The CDR3 DNA follows: TGTGCCAGTTCCCAGAATCTGAATCAGCCCCAGCATTTT. The full variable domain, in which reference TRBV19 and TRBJ1-5 provide the parts outside the CDR3, is DGGITQSPKYLFRKEGQNVTLSCEQNLNHDAMYWYRQDPGQGLRLIYYSQIVNDFQKGDIAEGYSVSREKKESFPLTVTSAQKNPTAFYLCASSQNLNQPQHFGDGTRLSIL.

This chain joins TRBV19 and TRBJ2-5, with D possibly TRBD2 on 5 matching bases. V lost 10 bases to trimming and J lost 2 bases, with 14 bases between them. CDR1 is LNHDA, CDR2 SQIVND, per germline (reference sequence). This CDR3 spans 13 amino acids. The CDR3 spells CATLGRDQETQYF. Here the CDR3 DNA reads TGTGCCACCCTAGGACGGGATCAAGAGACCCAGTACTTC.

V is TRBV7-9 and J is TRBJ1-5; tentative D call: TRBD1 (5 bases). V was shortened by 1 base and J by 5 bases, with 15 bases between the two germline ends. Germline values: CDR1 SEHNR, CDR2 FQNEAQ (reference sequence). CDR3 length: 16 residues. CDR3 in DNA: TGTGCCAGCAGCTTAGGGGGGATGGGGGGACATCAGCCCCAGCATTTT. It yields the protein CASSLGGMGGHQPQHF.

The chain combines TRBV7-2 with TRBJ1-3; D not resolved. V lost 5 bases and J lost 0, with 14 bases in between. The germline V gene encodes CDR1 SGHTA and CDR2 FQGNSA. The CDR3 spans 16 residues. The CDR3, as DNA: TGTGCCAGCAGCCTCCAGGACGGGAGCTCTGGAAACACCATATATTTT. The encoded protein is CASSLQDGSSGNTIYF. Full variable domain (outside the CDR3, taken from reference TRBV7-2 and TRBJ1-3): GAGVSQSPSNKVTEKGKDVELRCDPISGHTALYWYRQSLGQGLEFLIYFQGNSAPDKSGLPSDRFSAERTGGSVSTLTIQRTQQEDSAVYLCASSLQDGSSGNTIYFGEGSWLTVV.

The chain links TRBV10-1 to TRBJ2-1; perhaps TRBD2 as D (5 bases). This CDR3 contains 12 residues. Trimming cost V 10 bases and J 5 bases, with 12 bases left between them. Germline assignment: CDR1 WNHNN and CDR2 SYGVQD (reference sequence). The CDR3 DNA reads as TGCGCCACTCCGAGGGTACACAATGAGCAGTTCTTC. It is translated as CATPRVHNEQFF.

This chain links TRBV9 with TRBJ2-1; TRBD2 matches 13 bases. V trimming: 4 bases; J trimming: 9 bases; junction bases outside the gene matches: 7. Germline CDR1 and CDR2: SGDLS and YYNGEE. The CDR3 spans 15 residues. In DNA, the CDR3 is TGTGCCAGCAGCTGGACTAGCGGGAGCTCGGGTGAGCAGTTCTTC. Protein product: CASSWTSGSSGEQFF.

This chain uses TRBV28 with TRBJ2-5; 9 bases agree with TRBD1. CDR3 length: 14 amino acids. With V trimmed by 8 bases and J by 4 bases, 8 bases remained unmatched. The germline V gene has CDR1 MDHEN and CDR2 SYDVKM. The chain's CDR3 is CASQGQGGGETQYF. CDR3 DNA: TGTGCCAGCCAGGGACAGGGAGGAGGAGAGACCCAGTACTTC.

CDR3 in DNA: TGTGCCAGTATGGAGGGCTATAGCAATCAGCCCCAGCATTTT. Its translation: CASMEGYSNQPQHF. The chain carries TRBV19 and TRBJ1-5; D is undetermined. CDR3 size: 14 residues. The germline V and J ends were trimmed by 7 bases and 0 bases, with 10 bases remaining between them. The germline V gene has CDR1 LNHDA and CDR2 SQIVND (reference sequence).

The chain links TRBV18 to TRBJ1-6; 7 bases fit TRBD1. V trimming: 3 bases; J trimming: 7 bases; junction bases outside the gene matches: 6. Germline V CDR1 and CDR2: KGHSH, LQKENI. This CDR3 is built from 15 residues. The CDR3 nucleotides read TGTGCCAGCTCACCGTATTCCAGGGGGAATTCACCCCTCCACTTT. This gives the protein CASSPYSRGNSPLHF.